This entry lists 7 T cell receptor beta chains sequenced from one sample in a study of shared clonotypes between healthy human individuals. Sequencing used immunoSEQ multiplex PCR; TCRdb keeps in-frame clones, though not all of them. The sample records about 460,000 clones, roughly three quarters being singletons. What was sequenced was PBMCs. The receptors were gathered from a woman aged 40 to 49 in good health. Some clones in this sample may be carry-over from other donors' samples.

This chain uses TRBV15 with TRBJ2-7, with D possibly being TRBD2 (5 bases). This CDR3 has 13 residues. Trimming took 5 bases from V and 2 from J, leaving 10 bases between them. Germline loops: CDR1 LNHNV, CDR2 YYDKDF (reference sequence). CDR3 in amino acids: CATSRGMAYEQYF. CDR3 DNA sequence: TGTGCCACCAGCCGGGGAATGGCCTACGAGCAGTACTTC.

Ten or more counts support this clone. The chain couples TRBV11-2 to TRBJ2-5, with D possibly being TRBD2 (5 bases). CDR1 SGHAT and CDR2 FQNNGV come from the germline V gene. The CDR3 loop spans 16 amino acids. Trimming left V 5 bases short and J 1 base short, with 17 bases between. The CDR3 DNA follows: TGTGCCAGCAGCCTACGGGGAACCATATTCCAAGAGACCCAGTACTTC. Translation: CASSLRGTIFQETQYF.

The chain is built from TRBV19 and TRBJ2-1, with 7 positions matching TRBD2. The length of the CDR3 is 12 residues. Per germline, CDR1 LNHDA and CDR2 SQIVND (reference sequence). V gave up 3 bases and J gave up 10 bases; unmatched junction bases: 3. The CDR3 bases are TGTGCCAGTAGTATCCCTAGCGGAGAGCAGTTCTTC. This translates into CASSIPSGEQFF.

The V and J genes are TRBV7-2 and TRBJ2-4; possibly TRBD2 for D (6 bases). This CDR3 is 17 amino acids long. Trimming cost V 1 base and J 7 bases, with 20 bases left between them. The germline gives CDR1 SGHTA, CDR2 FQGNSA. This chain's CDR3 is CASSLVSGESQRNIQYF. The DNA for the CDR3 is TGTGCCAGCAGCTTAGTTAGCGGAGAGAGCCAAAGGAACATTCAGTACTTC.

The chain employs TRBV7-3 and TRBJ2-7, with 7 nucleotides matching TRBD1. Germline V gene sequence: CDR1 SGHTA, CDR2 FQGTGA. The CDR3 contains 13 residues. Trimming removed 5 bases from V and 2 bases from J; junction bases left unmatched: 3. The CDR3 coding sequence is TGTGCCAGCAGCACAGGGGAGCCCTACGAGCAGTACTTC. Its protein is CASSTGEPYEQYF. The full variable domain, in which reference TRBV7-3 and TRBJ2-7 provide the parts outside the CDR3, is GAGVSQTPSNKVTEKGKYVELRCDPISGHTALYWYRQSLGQGPEFLIYFQGTGAADDSGLPNDRFFAVRPEGSVSTLKIQRTERGDSAVYLCASSTGEPYEQYFGPGTRLTVT.

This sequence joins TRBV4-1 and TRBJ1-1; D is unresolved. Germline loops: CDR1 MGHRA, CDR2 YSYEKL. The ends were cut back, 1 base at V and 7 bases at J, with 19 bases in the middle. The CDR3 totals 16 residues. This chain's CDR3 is CASSQVDLVTWGEAFF. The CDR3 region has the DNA TGCGCCAGCAGCCAAGTCGACCTCGTAACATGGGGTGAAGCTTTCTTT.

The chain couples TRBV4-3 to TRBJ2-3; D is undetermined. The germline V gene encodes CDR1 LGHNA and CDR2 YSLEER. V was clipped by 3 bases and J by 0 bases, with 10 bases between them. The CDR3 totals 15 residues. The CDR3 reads CASSQGLTSTDTQYF. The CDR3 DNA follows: TGCGCCAGCAGCCAGGGTCTAACTAGCACAGATACGCAGTATTTT.